The 18 T cell receptor beta chains in this list originate from one sample, sequenced in a study of control samples from healthy donors and cancer patients. Produced via immunoSEQ multiplex PCR; TCRdb's table is partial and in-frame only. The table has 120,000 or so clones, approximately 92% seen once. Specimen: PBMCs. These receptors were collected from a man older than 75 with head and neck cancer.

The genes are TRBV2 and TRBJ2-5; 9 bases fit TRBD2. J lost 5 bases, V lost 8 bases, and 9 bases had no gene match. The CDR3 consists of 14 residues. The germline CDR1 and CDR2 sequences are SNHLY and FYNNEI. This chain's CDR3 is CASSVAGVGETQYF. The CDR3 bases are TGTGCCAGCTCCGTAGCGGGAGTAGGGGAGACCCAGTACTTC.

This clone was observed a single time. The chain has TRBV5-1 and TRBJ2-1; 7 nucleotides line up with TRBD2. Germline CDR1 reads SGHRS; CDR2 reads YFSETQ. The V gene end was trimmed by 5 bases and the J gene end by 2 bases; junction bases not matched to a gene: 4. The CDR3 extends over 14 amino acids. CDR3 DNA sequence: TGCGCCAGCAGTAGGGACTACACCTACAATGAGCAGTTCTTC. Protein: CASSRDYTYNEQFF.

V and J are TRBV6-5 and TRBJ1-6; unclear D gene. The germline gives CDR1 MNHEY, CDR2 SVGAGI. This CDR3 has 15 residues. Trimming cost V 6 bases and J 9 bases, with 18 bases left between them. CDR3 bases: TGTGCCAGCAGCCTCTCGTATTCCGCCAGTTCACCCCTCCACTTT. Protein sequence: CASSLSYSASSPLHF.

The rearrangement joins TRBV27 to TRBJ2-7; perhaps TRBD1 as D (5 bases). Trimming stripped 0 bases from V and 5 bases from J, with 11 bases between. In germline, CDR1 is MNHEY, CDR2 SMNVEV (reference sequence). The CDR3 loop spans 14 amino acids. The CDR3 sequence is CASSLSLRAHEQYF. CDR3 sequence (DNA): TGTGCCAGCAGTTTATCTCTCAGGGCCCACGAGCAGTACTTC.

This clone was observed once. The rearrangement uses TRBV6-5 and TRBJ1-5; TRBD1 aligns across 8 bases. Germline CDR1 MNHEY, CDR2 SVGAGI. CDR3 length equals 14 residues. J was trimmed by 3 bases and V by 5 bases; bases with no gene match: 3. CDR3 in amino acids: CASSQDRVNQPQHF. CDR3 DNA: TGTGCCAGCAGTCAGGACAGGGTCAATCAGCCCCAGCATTTT.

CDR3 region: CASLGGGNQPQHF. Here the CDR3 DNA reads TGTGCCAGTCTGGGGGGGGGCAATCAGCCCCAGCATTTT. This sequence joins TRBV2 and TRBJ1-5; D possibly corresponds to TRBD1 (5 bases). In germline, CDR1 is SNHLY, CDR2 FYNNEI. There are 13 residues in the CDR3. V was pared by 9 bases and J by 2 bases, with 11 bases between.

This chain uses TRBV19 with TRBJ2-7; D might be TRBD1 (5 bases). The V gene lost 6 bases and the J gene lost 1 base, with 10 bases spanning the gap. The CDR3 consists of 13 residues. Germline CDR1 LNHDA, CDR2 SQIVND (reference sequence). CDR3 nucleotide sequence: TGTGCCAGTAGCCTCAGGGTGTCCTACGAGCAGTACTTC. This sequence encodes CASSLRVSYEQYF.

The V call is TRBV23-1, the J call TRBJ1-1; D not resolved. TRBV23-1 is reported as an ORF; its role is uncertain. The V end lost 0 bases, the J end lost 3 bases, and 23 bases lay between the germline ends. The length of the CDR3 is 19 residues. The CDR3 here is CASSQSRTSLTVRYTEAFF. The CDR3 region has the DNA TGCGCCAGCAGTCAATCGCGAACCAGCCTCACGGTTCGGTACACTGAAGCTTTCTTT.

CDR3 in amino acids: CASSQDTGVGNQPQHF. The DNA of the CDR3 is TGCGCCAGCAGCCAAGACACAGGGGTTGGTAATCAGCCCCAGCATTTT. V usage is TRBV4-1 and J usage is TRBJ1-5; 7 bases are shared with TRBD1. Germline CDR1 is MGHRA and CDR2 is YSYEKL. CDR3 length: 16 amino acids. The trim removed 0 bases at V and 4 bases at J, leaving 6 bases unmatched.

V is TRBV2 and J is TRBJ2-7, with D uncertain. The length of the CDR3 is 13 residues. The germline CDR1 and CDR2 sequences are SNHLY and FYNNEI. The V gene lost 6 bases and the J gene lost 6 bases, with 15 bases spanning the gap. CDR3 protein: CASSRSPRGEQYF. The CDR3 DNA reads TGTGCCAGCAGCCGATCCCCTAGAGGCGAGCAGTACTTC.

The gene calls are TRBV29-1 and TRBJ1-2; 8 nucleotides align to TRBD1. CDR3 length: 13 residues. Germline loops: CDR1 SQVTM, CDR2 ANQGSEA. The V gene end was trimmed by 5 bases and the J gene end by 8 bases; junction bases not matched to a gene: 10. In DNA, the CDR3 is TGCAGCGTTATTAGCGGGACAGGCGGCGGCTACACCTTC. It is translated as CSVISGTGGGYTF.

The rearrangement joins TRBV19 to TRBJ2-3; 9 nucleotides align to TRBD1. The germline gives CDR1 LNHDA, CDR2 SQIVND (reference sequence). V lost 10 bases, J lost 0 bases, and 8 bases stayed unmatched. The CDR3 covers 15 residues. The CDR3 is CAISDRGASTDTQYF. The CDR3 nucleotides read TGTGCCATTTCTGACAGGGGGGCTAGCACAGATACGCAGTATTTT.

The chain employs TRBV7-9 and TRBJ2-1; possible D gene TRBD1, 6 bases. The germline CDR1 and CDR2 sequences are SEHNR and FQNEAQ (reference sequence). The CDR3 has 15 amino acids. Trimming cost V 3 bases and J 6 bases, with 15 bases left between them. DNA of the CDR3: TGTGCCAGCAGCTTTGTGCAGGGGAACCCCAATGAGCAGTTCTTC. Its protein product is CASSFVQGNPNEQFF.

The chain combines TRBV7-2 with TRBJ2-5; D may be TRBD1 (6 bases). CDR3 length equals 14 residues. The V end lost 5 bases, the J end lost 2 bases, and 12 bases lay between the germline ends. Germline V gene data show CDR1 as SGHTA and CDR2 as FQGNSA. The CDR3 loop reads CASSGRTVQETQYF. The CDR3 region has the DNA TGTGCCAGCAGCGGACGGACAGTACAAGAGACCCAGTACTTC. Drawing the rest from reference TRBV7-2 and TRBJ2-5, the complete variable domain is GAGVSQSPSNKVTEKGKDVELRCDPISGHTALYWYRQSLGQGLEFLIYFQGNSAPDKSGLPSDRFSAERTGGSVSTLTIQRTQQEDSAVYLCASSGRTVQETQYFGPGTRLLVL.

As DNA, the CDR3 is TGTGCCAGCAGCGTCCTCAGCAGGGGATACACTGAAGCTTTCTTT. Amino acid sequence: CASSVLSRGYTEAFF. The rearrangement links TRBV9 to TRBJ1-1, with TRBD1 as a possible D gene (6 bases). Germline V lookup: CDR1 SGDLS, CDR2 YYNGEE. This CDR3 contains 15 residues. Trimming pared 2 bases from V and 3 bases from J, leaving 14 bases between.

The CDR3 loop reads CASSYRGSPEAFF. DNA of the CDR3: TGTGCCAGCAGTTACCGAGGGAGCCCTGAAGCTTTCTTT. The chain links TRBV6-6 to TRBJ1-1; D ambiguous. CDR3 length: 13 amino acids. Germline V gene data show CDR1 as MNHNY and CDR2 as SVGAGI (reference sequence). Trimming cost V 2 bases and J 6 bases, with 10 bases left between them.

DNA for the CDR3: TGTGCCAGCAGGTCCAGCGGGAGCTCCTACAATGAGCAGTTCTTC. Translated, it gives CASRSSGSSYNEQFF. V is TRBV7-2 and J is TRBJ2-1; TRBD2 aligns across 8 bases. CDR1 and CDR2 from the germline V gene are SGHTA and FQGNSA. Trimming removed 6 bases from V and 0 bases from J; junction bases left unmatched: 4. This CDR3 contains 15 residues.

This clone was observed once. This chain connects TRBV5-1 to TRBJ1-5; the D is unclear. This CDR3 region has 15 residues. V was shortened by 4 bases and J by 5 bases, with 16 bases between the two germline ends. The germline CDR1 and CDR2 sequences are SGHRS and YFSETQ. The CDR3 loop reads CASSPGTTPYQPQHF. The CDR3 DNA sequence: TGCGCCAGCAGCCCCGGTACAACACCCTATCAGCCCCAGCATTTT.